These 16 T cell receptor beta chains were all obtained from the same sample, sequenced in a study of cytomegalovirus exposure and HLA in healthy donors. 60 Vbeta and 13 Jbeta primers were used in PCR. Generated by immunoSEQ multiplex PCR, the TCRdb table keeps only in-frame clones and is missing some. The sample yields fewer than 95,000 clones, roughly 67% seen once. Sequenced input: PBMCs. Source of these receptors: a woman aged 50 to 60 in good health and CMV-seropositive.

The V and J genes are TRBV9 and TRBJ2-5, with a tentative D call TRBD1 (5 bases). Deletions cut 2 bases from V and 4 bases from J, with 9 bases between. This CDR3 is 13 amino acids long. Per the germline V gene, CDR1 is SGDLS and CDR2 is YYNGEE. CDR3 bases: TGTGCCAGCAGCGTTCAGGGTGGAGAGACCCAGTACTTC. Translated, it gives CASSVQGGETQYF. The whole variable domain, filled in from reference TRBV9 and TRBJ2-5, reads DSGVTQTPKHLITATGQRVTLRCSPRSGDLSVYWYQQSLDQGLQFLIQYYNGEERAKGNILERFSAQQFPDLHSELNLSSLELGDSALYFCASSVQGGETQYFGPGTRLLVL.

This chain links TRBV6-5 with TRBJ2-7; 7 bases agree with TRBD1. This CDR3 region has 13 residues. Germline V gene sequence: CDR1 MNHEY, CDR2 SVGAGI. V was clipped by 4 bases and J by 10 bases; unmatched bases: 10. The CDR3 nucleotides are TGTGCCAGCAGTTCGACTTACCGGGACAGTCAGTACTTC. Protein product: CASSSTYRDSQYF.

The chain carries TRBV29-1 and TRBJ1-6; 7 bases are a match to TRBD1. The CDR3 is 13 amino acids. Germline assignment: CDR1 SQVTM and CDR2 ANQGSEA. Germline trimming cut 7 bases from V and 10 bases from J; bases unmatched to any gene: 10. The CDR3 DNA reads TGCAGCGCCCGGACAGGCGAGCACTCACCCCTCCACTTT. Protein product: CSARTGEHSPLHF.

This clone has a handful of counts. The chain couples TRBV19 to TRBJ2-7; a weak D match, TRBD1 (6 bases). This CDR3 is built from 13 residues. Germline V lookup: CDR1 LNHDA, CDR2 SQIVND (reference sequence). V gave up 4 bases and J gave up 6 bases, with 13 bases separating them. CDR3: CASSNTGPFEQYF. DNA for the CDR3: TGTGCCAGTAGTAACACAGGGCCCTTCGAGCAGTACTTC.

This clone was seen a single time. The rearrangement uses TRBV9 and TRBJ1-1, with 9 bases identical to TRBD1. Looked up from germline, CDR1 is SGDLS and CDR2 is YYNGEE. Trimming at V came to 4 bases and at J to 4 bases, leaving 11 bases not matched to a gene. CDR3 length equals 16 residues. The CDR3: CASSPRTGERGTEAFF. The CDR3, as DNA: TGTGCCAGCAGCCCACGGACAGGGGAAAGAGGCACTGAAGCTTTCTTT.

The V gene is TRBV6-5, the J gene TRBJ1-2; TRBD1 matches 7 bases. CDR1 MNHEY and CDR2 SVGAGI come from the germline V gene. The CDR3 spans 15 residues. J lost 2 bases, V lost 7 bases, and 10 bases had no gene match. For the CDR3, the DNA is TGTGCCAGCACTCGAAGGGGGCGGCAAAACTATGGCTACACCTTC. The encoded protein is CASTRRGRQNYGYTF.

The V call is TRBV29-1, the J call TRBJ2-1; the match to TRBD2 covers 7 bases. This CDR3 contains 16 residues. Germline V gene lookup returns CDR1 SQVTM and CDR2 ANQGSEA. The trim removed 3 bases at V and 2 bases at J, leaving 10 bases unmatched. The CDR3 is CSVDALASGPYNEQFF. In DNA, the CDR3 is TGCAGCGTTGACGCCTTGGCTAGCGGTCCCTACAATGAGCAGTTCTTC.

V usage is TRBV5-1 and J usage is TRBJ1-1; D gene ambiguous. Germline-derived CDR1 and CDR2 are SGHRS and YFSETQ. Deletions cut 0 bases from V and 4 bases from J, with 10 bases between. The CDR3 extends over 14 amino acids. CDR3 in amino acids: CASSLDGSGTEAFF. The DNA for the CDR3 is TGCGCCAGCAGCTTGGATGGTTCAGGCACTGAAGCTTTCTTT.

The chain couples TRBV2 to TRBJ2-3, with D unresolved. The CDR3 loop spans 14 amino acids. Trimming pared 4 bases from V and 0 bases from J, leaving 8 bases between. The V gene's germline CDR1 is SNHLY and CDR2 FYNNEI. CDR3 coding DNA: TGTGCCAGCAGTGGAGTCGTTAGCACAGATACGCAGTATTTT. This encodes CASSGVVSTDTQYF.

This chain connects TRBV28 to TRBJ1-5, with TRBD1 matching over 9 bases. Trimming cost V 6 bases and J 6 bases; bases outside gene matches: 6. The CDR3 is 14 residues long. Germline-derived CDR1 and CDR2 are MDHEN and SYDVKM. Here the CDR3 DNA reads TGTGCCAGCAGCAGGACAGGGGCGACTCAGCCCCAGCATTTT. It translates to CASSRTGATQPQHF. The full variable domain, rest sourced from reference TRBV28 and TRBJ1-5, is DVKVTQSSRYLVKRTGEKVFLECVQDMDHENMFWYRQDPGLGLRLIYFSYDVKMKEKGDIPEGYSVSREKKERFSLILESASTNQTSMYLCASSRTGATQPQHFGDGTRLSIL.

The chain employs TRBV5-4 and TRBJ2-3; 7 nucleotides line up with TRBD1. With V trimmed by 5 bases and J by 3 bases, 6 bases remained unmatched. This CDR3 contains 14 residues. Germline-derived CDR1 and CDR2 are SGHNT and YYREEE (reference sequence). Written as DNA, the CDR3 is TGTGCCAGCAGTTTAACAGGGGATACAGATACGCAGTATTTT. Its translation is CASSLTGDTDTQYF.

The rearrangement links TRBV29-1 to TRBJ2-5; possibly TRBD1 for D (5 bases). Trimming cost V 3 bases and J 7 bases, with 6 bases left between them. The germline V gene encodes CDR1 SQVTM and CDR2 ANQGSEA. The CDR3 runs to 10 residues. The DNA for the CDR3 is TGCAGCGTTGACACAGGGACCCAGTACTTC. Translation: CSVDTGTQYF.

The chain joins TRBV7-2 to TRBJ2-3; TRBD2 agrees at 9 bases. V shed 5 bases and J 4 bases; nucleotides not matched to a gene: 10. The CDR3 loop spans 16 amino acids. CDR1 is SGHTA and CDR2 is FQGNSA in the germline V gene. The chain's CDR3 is CASSLFGGGAPDTQYF. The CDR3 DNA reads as TGTGCCAGCAGCCTCTTTGGCGGGGGGGCCCCAGATACGCAGTATTTT.

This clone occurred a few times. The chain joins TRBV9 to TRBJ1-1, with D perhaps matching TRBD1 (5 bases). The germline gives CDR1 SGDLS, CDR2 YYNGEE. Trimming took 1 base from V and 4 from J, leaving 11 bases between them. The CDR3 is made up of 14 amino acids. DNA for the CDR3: TGTGCCAGCAGCGTATGGGGCGAAGGCACTGAAGCTTTCTTT. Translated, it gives CASSVWGEGTEAFF.

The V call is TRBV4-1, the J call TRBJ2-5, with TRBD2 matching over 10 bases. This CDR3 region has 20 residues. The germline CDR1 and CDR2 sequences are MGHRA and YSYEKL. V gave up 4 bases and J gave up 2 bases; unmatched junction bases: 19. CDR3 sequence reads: CASSPMGRTSGPDDQETQYF. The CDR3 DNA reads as TGCGCCAGCAGCCCCATGGGAAGGACTAGCGGCCCGGACGATCAAGAGACCCAGTACTTC.

The CDR3 sequence is CASAPGGSYEQYF. The CDR3 DNA reads as TGCGCCAGCGCCCCGGGAGGAAGCTACGAGCAGTACTTC. This sequence joins TRBV5-1 and TRBJ2-7; 7 nucleotides match TRBD2. CDR3 length: 13 residues. Losses at the gene ends were 7 bases for V and 3 bases for J; bases not matched to a gene: 7. Per the germline V gene, CDR1 is SGHRS and CDR2 is YFSETQ.